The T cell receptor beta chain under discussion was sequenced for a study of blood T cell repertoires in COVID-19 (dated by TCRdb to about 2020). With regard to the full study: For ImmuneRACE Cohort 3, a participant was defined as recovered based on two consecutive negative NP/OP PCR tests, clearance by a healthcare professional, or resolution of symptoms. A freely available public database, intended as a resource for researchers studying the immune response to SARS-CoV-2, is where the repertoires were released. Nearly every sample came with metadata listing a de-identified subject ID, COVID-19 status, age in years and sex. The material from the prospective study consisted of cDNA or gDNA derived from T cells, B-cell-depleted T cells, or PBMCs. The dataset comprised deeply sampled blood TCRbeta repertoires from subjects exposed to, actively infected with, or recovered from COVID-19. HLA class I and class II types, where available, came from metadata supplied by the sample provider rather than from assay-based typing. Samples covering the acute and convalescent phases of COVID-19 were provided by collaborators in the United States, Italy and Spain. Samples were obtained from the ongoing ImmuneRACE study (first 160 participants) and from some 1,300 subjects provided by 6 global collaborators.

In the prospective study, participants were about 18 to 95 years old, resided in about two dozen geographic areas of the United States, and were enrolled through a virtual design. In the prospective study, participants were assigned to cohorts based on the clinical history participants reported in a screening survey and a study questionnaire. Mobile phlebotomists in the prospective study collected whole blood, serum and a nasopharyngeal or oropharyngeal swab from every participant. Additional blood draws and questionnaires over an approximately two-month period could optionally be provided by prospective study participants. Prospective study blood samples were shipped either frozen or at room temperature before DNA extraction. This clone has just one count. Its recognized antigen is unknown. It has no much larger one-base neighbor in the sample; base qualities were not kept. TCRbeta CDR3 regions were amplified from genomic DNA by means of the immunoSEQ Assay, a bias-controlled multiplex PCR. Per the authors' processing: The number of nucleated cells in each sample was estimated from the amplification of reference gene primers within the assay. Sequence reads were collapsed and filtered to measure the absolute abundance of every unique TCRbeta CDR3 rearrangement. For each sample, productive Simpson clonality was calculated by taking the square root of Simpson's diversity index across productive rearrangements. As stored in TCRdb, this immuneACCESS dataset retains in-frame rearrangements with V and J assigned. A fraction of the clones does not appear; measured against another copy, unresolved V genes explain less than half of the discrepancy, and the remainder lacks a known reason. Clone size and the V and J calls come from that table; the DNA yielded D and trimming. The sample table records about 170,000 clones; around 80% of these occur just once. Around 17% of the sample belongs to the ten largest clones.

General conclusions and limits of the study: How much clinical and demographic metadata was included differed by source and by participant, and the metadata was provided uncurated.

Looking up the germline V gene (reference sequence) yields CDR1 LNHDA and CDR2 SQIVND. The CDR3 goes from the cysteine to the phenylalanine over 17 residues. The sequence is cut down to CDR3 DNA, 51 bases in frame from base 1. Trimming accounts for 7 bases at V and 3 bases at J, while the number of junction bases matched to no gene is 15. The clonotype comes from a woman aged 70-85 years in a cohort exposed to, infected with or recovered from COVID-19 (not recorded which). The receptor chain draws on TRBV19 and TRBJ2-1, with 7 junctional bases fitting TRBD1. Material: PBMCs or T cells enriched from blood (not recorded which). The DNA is TGTGCCAGTACCGTATCCCGCGACGGGACAGTCTACAATGAGCAGTTCTTC. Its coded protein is CASTVSRDGTVYNEQFF.